The 3 T cell receptor beta chains in this list originate from one sample, sequenced in a study of Graves' ophthalmopathy and Graves' hyperthyroidism. RNA transcripts served as template for amplifying TCR beta CDR3 sequences. RT-PCR with HTBI primers came first, then second-round multiplex PCR. TCRdb reprocessed the multiplex PCR reads with MiXCR, giving one entry per CDR3 protein. The sample includes over a million distinct CDR3 sequences, about two fifths seen only once; the top ten take around 10%. The sequenced sample consisted of peripheral blood or thyroid tissue (not recorded which). All receptors come from an adult man with Graves' hyperthyroidism.

This CDR3 is CASSFDMAIETQYF. The CDR3 DNA reads TGTGCCAGCAGCTTCGACATGGCGATAGAGACCCAGTACTTC. The V gene is TRBV7-2, the J gene TRBJ2-5, with unresolved D. This CDR3 contains 14 residues. Trimming left V 3 bases short and J 4 bases short, with 12 bases between. Germline CDR1 is SGHTA and CDR2 is FQGNSA.

CDR3 residues: CASKVGGSMSYEQYF. DNA for the CDR3: TGTGCCAGCAAGGTAGGGGGTTCGATGTCCTACGAGCAGTACTTC. This chain links TRBV6-5 with TRBJ2-7; possible D gene TRBD1, 6 bases. Trimming cost V 7 bases and J 1 base, with 17 bases left between them. The CDR3 extends over 15 amino acids. Germline CDR1 MNHEY, CDR2 SVGAGI.

A few counts support this clonotype. This sequence joins TRBV11-2 and TRBJ2-7, with a tentative D call TRBD2 (5 bases). V was trimmed by 0 bases and J by 5 bases, leaving 8 bases between them. Germline V gene data show CDR1 as SGHAT and CDR2 as FQNNGV. The CDR3 contains 13 residues. Here the CDR3 reads CASSLEEVNEQYF. In nucleotides, the CDR3 is TGTGCCAGCAGCTTAGAGGAGGTAAACGAGCAGTACTTC.